The rows below give T cell receptor beta chains drawn from one sample of a study of Graves' ophthalmopathy and Graves' hyperthyroidism. Via MiXCR, TCRdb re-called the multiplex PCR reads, giving one row per CDR3 protein. The sample lists 400,000 to 450,000 distinct CDR3 sequences; under 25% were seen once. The sample comprised peripheral blood. The receptors stem from a woman between 18 and 30 years old with stable Graves' hyperthyroidism. The CDR3 runs from the conserved cysteine through the conserved F or W. A D gene is named only where the DNA matches it firmly. Rows may omit the clone size; those that give it use once, few, many or a size class.

D	V	J	size	CDR3	DNA
.	TRBV5-1	TRBJ1-1	few	CASRSREGNTEAFF	TGCGCCAGCAGAAGCCGGGAGGGGAACACTGAAGCTTTCTTT
TRBD1	TRBV28	TRBJ2-5	many	CASRSGTGVETQYF	TGTGCCAGCAGATCCGGGACAGGGGTCGAGACCCAGTACTTC
.	TRBV19	TRBJ2-4	many	CASSMGLAKNIQYF	TGTGCCAGCAGCATGGGACTAGCCAAAAACATTCAGTACTTC
.	TRBV6-6	TRBJ1-1	many	CASNLYPGDTEAFF	TGTGCCAGCAATCTATACCCTGGAGACACTGAAGCTTTCTTT
TRBD1	TRBV29-1	TRBJ1-2	.	CSVAGQGGTGYTF	TGCAGCGTTGCCGGACAGGGGGGAACCGGCTACACCTTC
TRBD1	TRBV6-5	TRBJ2-2	many	CASRPRQGTGELFF	TGTGCCAGCAGACCCCGACAGGGGACCGGGGAGCTGTTTTTT
TRBD1	TRBV25-1	TRBJ1-2	many	CASRVDRGGGYTF	TGTGCCAGCAGAGTGGACAGGGGGGGTGGCTACACCTTC
.	TRBV9	TRBJ1-1	many	CASSVDRNTEAFF	TGTGCCAGCAGCGTTGACAGGAACACTGAAGCTTTCTTT
.	TRBV29-1	TRBJ1-1	.	CSGGTNTEAFF	TGCAGCGGCGGTACGAACACTGAAGCTTTCTTT
.	TRBV12-3/TRBV12-4	TRBJ1-1	many	CASSIETGTVNTEAFF	TGTGCCAGCAGTATAGAGACCGGGACGGTGAACACTGAAGCTTTCTTT
.	TRBV12-3/TRBV12-4	TRBJ2-5	many	CASSSDIGTQYF	TGTGCCAGCAGTTCAGACATTGGGACCCAGTACTTC
.	TRBV7-9	TRBJ1-2	many	CASSSHGGNYGYTF	TGTGCCAGCAGTTCCCATGGCGGTAACTATGGCTACACCTTC
.	TRBV30	TRBJ1-1	many	CAWTGRTEAFF	TGTGCCTGGACTGGCCGCACTGAAGCTTTCTTT
TRBD2	TRBV10-3	TRBJ2-5	many	CAISLAGGPNQETQYF	TGTGCCATCAGTCTAGCGGGAGGGCCCAACCAAGAGACCCAGTACTTC
.	TRBV6-1	TRBJ2-5	.	CASSDGLGTQYF	TGTGCCAGCAGTGACGGGCTCGGCACCCAGTACTTC
.	TRBV12-3/TRBV12-4	TRBJ1-5	.	CASSSSSQPQHF	TGTGCCAGCAGTTCCTCCAGTCAGCCCCAGCATTTT